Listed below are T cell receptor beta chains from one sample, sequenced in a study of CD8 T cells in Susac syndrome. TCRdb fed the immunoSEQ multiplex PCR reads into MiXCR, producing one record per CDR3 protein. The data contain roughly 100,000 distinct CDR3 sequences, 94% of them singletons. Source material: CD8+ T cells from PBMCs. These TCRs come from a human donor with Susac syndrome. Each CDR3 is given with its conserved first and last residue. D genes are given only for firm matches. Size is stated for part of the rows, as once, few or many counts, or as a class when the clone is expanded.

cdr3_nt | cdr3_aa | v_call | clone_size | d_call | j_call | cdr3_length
TGTGCCAGCAGCCACCGCTTTAGGACGGATATCTCCTACGAGCAGTACTTC | CASSHRFRTDISYEQYF | TRBV3-1 | once | . | TRBJ2-7 | 17
TGTGCCAGAGGGGGCGAGTTCTATGGCTACACCTTC | CARGGEFYGYTF | TRBV6-6 | . | TRBD1 | TRBJ1-2 | 12
TGCGCCAGCAGCCGAGGCCTACAAGCCAAAAACATTCAGTACTTC | CASSRGLQAKNIQYF | TRBV4-3 | once | . | TRBJ2-4 | 15
TGTGCCAGCAGCCAGAAGCGGGGGGTAGAGACCCAGTACTTC | CASSQKRGVETQYF | TRBV3-1 | . | TRBD2 | TRBJ2-5 | 14
TGCAGCGTTGAATTAAGGGGGAGGGGCAGGGAGGTCTCCTACGAGCAGTACTTC | CSVELRGRGREVSYEQYF | TRBV29-1 | . | . | TRBJ2-7 | 18
TGTGCCAGCAGCTTACAGGGGATGGCCTACGAGCAGTACTTC | CASSLQGMAYEQYF | TRBV5-6 | . | TRBD1 | TRBJ2-7 | 14
TGTGCCAGCTCCCCAAGCGGGGGCCACTCGGAGACCCAGTACTTC | CASSPSGGHSETQYF | TRBV18 | . | TRBD2 | TRBJ2-5 | 15
TGCAGTGCTAGCCCTGGCAGCTCCTACGAGCAGTACTTC | CSASPGSSYEQYF | TRBV20-1 | . | . | TRBJ2-7 | 13
TGTGCCAGCAGTTTTCTCCCCACAGGGAGCAACGAGCAGTACTTC | CASSFLPTGSNEQYF | TRBV27 | . | . | TRBJ2-7 | 15
TGTGCCAGCAGCGTAGGAGGCCCCAGCTACGAGCAGTACTTC | CASSVGGPSYEQYF | TRBV9 | . | . | TRBJ2-7 | 14
TGTGCCAGCAGTCAGGGACAGGCGCCAAACTCCTACGAGCAGTACTTC | CASSQGQAPNSYEQYF | TRBV27 | . | TRBD1 | TRBJ2-7 | 16
TGCAGCGTCGTACAAGGGACCGACTATGGCTACACCTTC | CSVVQGTDYGYTF | TRBV29-1 | . | . | TRBJ1-2 | 13
TGCAGCGTTGATGCAGGGTACTATGGCTACACCTTC | CSVDAGYYGYTF | TRBV29-1 | . | . | TRBJ1-2 | 12
TGTGCCAGCAGCGTATTCGCACTAGCGCACACAGATACGCAGTATTTT | CASSVFALAHTDTQYF | TRBV9 | . | TRBD2 | TRBJ2-3 | 16
TGTGCCAGCAGTTACCTCAATGAGCAGTTCTTC | CASSYLNEQFF | TRBV6-5 | . | . | TRBJ2-1 | 11
TGTGCCAGCAGCCTAAGCGGGGGATCGGACTATGGCTACACCTTC | CASSLSGGSDYGYTF | TRBV11-1 | . | . | TRBJ1-2 | 15
TGCAGCGTTGGGGGGGACAGGGCCTCTGCCACTGAAGCTTTCTTT | CSVGGDRASATEAFF | TRBV29-1 | . | TRBD1 | TRBJ1-1 | 15
TGTGCCAGCAGTTACTCGCCATTGGGACGTCAGATGAACACTGAAGCTTTCTTT | CASSYSPLGRQMNTEAFF | TRBV6-5 | . | . | TRBJ1-1 | 18
TGTGCCAGCAGTCCCTCCGCAGGGGCGTTGGCTGAAGCTTTCTTT | CASSPSAGALAEAFF | TRBV12-3/TRBV12-4 | once | . | TRBJ1-1 | 15
TGTGCCAGCAGCATAAAGAGCACAGATACGCAGTATTTT | CASSIKSTDTQYF | TRBV9 | . | . | TRBJ2-3 | 13
TGCGCCAGCAGCCAAGCGATAAATCAGCCCCAGCATTTT | CASSQAINQPQHF | TRBV4-1 | . | . | TRBJ1-5 | 13
TGTGCCAGCTCACCACCGGCGACAGGGACCGAGCAGTACTTC | CASSPPATGTEQYF | TRBV18 | . | TRBD1 | TRBJ2-7 | 14
TGTGCCAGCAGCCAGGACGGAATTAGCAATCAGCCCCAGCATTTT | CASSQDGISNQPQHF | TRBV6-6 | . | . | TRBJ1-5 | 15
TGTGCCAGCAGTCAAACCGGGACAGCCTCCTACGAGCAGTACTTC | CASSQTGTASYEQYF | TRBV12-3/TRBV12-4 | . | TRBD1 | TRBJ2-7 | 15
TGCGCCAGCAGCCAAGATGGCATAGCGGGGGGCTGGGATGAGCAGTTCTTC | CASSQDGIAGGWDEQFF | TRBV4-3 | . | TRBD2 | TRBJ2-1 | 17
TGTGCCAGCAGTTCCCTAGGAAATGAGCAGTTCTTC | CASSSLGNEQFF | TRBV12-3/TRBV12-4 | few | . | TRBJ2-1 | 12
TGCAGCGTTGTTAGGACAGGGGACTTCTCTTCCTACGAGCAGTACTTC | CSVVRTGDFSSYEQYF | TRBV29-1 | . | TRBD1 | TRBJ2-7 | 16
TGTGCCAGCTCCTCCGGCGGGGGGAGAGATACGCAGTATTTT | CASSSGGGRDTQYF | TRBV6-2/TRBV6-3 | . | TRBD2 | TRBJ2-3 | 14
TGTGCCAGCAGATCCGGGACTAGTAACACCGGGGAGCTGTTTTTT | CASRSGTSNTGELFF | TRBV2 | . | TRBD2 | TRBJ2-2 | 15
TGTGCCAGCAGGGGACCTGGACAGTCCTCTGGGGCCAACGTCCTGACTTTC | CASRGPGQSSGANVLTF | TRBV9 | . | . | TRBJ2-6 | 17
TGTGCCAGCAGCCCATCGGGCAATGAGCAGTTCTTC | CASSPSGNEQFF | TRBV9 | . | . | TRBJ2-1 | 12
TGTGCCAGCAGTGATGGCCATGGGGTGAACACTGAAGCTTTCTTT | CASSDGHGVNTEAFF | TRBV2 | . | . | TRBJ1-1 | 15
TGTGCCAGCAGCTCGGAAGGGGCCTACGAGCAGTACTTC | CASSSEGAYEQYF | TRBV7-9 | . | . | TRBJ2-7 | 13
TGTGCCAGCAGTGCACAGGGCTTGGCGCGAGCAGATACGCAGTATTTT | CASSAQGLARADTQYF | TRBV9 | once | . | TRBJ2-3 | 16
TGTGCCAGCAGCTTAAGTGAGGGCTATGAAGAGACCCAGTACTTC | CASSLSEGYEETQYF | TRBV7-2 | . | . | TRBJ2-5 | 15
TGCAGTGCCAGAGATTATTCGGGGGGGCCCTACAATGAGCAGTTCTTC | CSARDYSGGPYNEQFF | TRBV20-1 | . | TRBD2 | TRBJ2-1 | 16
TGTGCCAGCAGTACCGGGGGGACCTACAATGAGCAGTTCTTC | CASSTGGTYNEQFF | TRBV6-2/TRBV6-3 | . | TRBD2 | TRBJ2-1 | 14
TGTGCCAGCAGTTACTCGCCCGGGACAGGGGAAGATACGCAGTATTTT | CASSYSPGTGEDTQYF | TRBV6-2/TRBV6-3 | . | TRBD1 | TRBJ2-3 | 16
TGCGCCAGCACCTGGACAGGGGCCGATGAGCAGTTCTTC | CASTWTGADEQFF | TRBV5-1 | . | TRBD1 | TRBJ2-1 | 13
TGTGCCACCAGCAGAGAAGCAACTCTCAGCTCCTACAATGAGCAGTTCTTC | CATSREATLSSYNEQFF | TRBV15 | . | . | TRBJ2-1 | 17
TGCAGCGTTCTGGGCCGGGGCGAGCAGTACTTC | CSVLGRGEQYF | TRBV29-1 | . | . | TRBJ2-7 | 11
TGTGCCAGCAGTACCGGGGGGATGAACACTGAAGCTTTCTTT | CASSTGGMNTEAFF | TRBV12-3/TRBV12-4 | . | . | TRBJ1-1 | 14
TGTGCCAGCAAGAGGACAGGGGGTATGAACACTGAAGCTTTCTTT | CASKRTGGMNTEAFF | TRBV14 | . | TRBD1 | TRBJ1-1 | 15
TGTGCCAGCAGTTCTTGGGGAATCAATGAGCAGTTCTTC | CASSSWGINEQFF | TRBV6-2/TRBV6-3 | . | . | TRBJ2-1 | 13
TGTGCCGGGACACCGAACACCGGGGAGCTGTTTTTT | CAGTPNTGELFF | TRBV7-2 | . | . | TRBJ2-2 | 12
TGCAGCGCCGCCTGGGGCTACGAGCAGTACTTC | CSAAWGYEQYF | TRBV29-1 | . | . | TRBJ2-7 | 11
TGTGCCATCAGCCCTCTCGCGGATGAGCAGTTCTTC | CAISPLADEQFF | TRBV10-3 | . | . | TRBJ2-1 | 12
TGCAGTGCCCGGAGACAGGGGGCCCCTGAAGCTTTCTTT | CSARRQGAPEAFF | TRBV20-1 | . | TRBD1 | TRBJ1-1 | 13
TGTGCCAGCAGCGTAGCTACGGGGGCAGGGGTGTCCTACGAGCAGTACTTC | CASSVATGAGVSYEQYF | TRBV9 | . | . | TRBJ2-7 | 17